One sample yielded the 15 T cell receptor beta chains listed below, sequenced in a study of T cells in Graves' hyperthyroidism and ophthalmopathy (dated by TCRdb to between 2018 and 2021). Library preparation used multiplex PCR. This sample was sequenced with an Illumina HiSeq 2000. Amplification of TCR beta CDR3 regions was carried out from RNA transcripts. For the first round of RT-PCR on the TCR CDR3, the HTBI primer set was used together with the Qiagen OneStep RT-PCR kit. Starting from the raw public reads, TCRdb applied fastp trimming at Q25, assembled clones with MiXCR and retained in-frame beta chains. Duplicate CDR3 protein sequences are folded into a single record with the most common DNA and genes. Counted in this sample were 550,000 to 700,000 distinct CDR3 sequences; approximately 15% of them appeared once. Around 4.1% of the sample goes to the ten largest clones. Sequences were obtained from blood. The receptors stem from a woman aged 40 to 50 with Graves' ophthalmopathy.

This clonotype has a handful of counts. The chain uses TRBV20-1 and TRBJ2-3; D is uncertain. V shed 5 bases and J shed 2 bases, with 17 bases lying between them. In germline, CDR1 is DFQATT, CDR2 SNEGSKA (reference sequence). CDR3 length: 15 residues. CDR3 sequence: CSAPLMETNTDTQYF. Here the CDR3 DNA reads TGCAGTGCTCCCCTAATGGAGACGAACACAGATACGCAGTATTTT.

This clonotype has a count of ten or more. This chain uses TRBV4-1 with TRBJ2-5; tentative D call: TRBD2 (6 bases). This CDR3 comprises 18 residues. The germline V gene encodes CDR1 MGHRA and CDR2 YSYEKL. The ends were cut back, 0 bases at V and 3 bases at J, with 20 bases in the middle. DNA of the CDR3: TGCGCCAGCAGCCAAGATCCATCTTTTACGGGAGAGGAAGAGACCCAGTACTTC. Protein: CASSQDPSFTGEEETQYF.

This clonotype was picked up many times. This chain connects TRBV12-3 or TRBV12-4 to TRBJ2-7; 11 nucleotides align to TRBD2. The CDR3 contains 14 residues. V lost 3 bases and J lost 6; bases outside the gene matches: 4. The CDR3 bases are TGTGCCAGCAGTTTCATCACTAGCGGGAGCGAGCAGTACTTC. It is translated as CASSFITSGSEQYF.

There are many counts of this clonotype. This CDR3 reads CASSRTGEGYGYTF. For the CDR3, the DNA is TGTGCCAGCAGTAGGACAGGGGAGGGCTATGGCTACACCTTC. This rearrangement joins TRBV27 to TRBJ1-2; 9 positions agree with TRBD1. Per germline, CDR1 MNHEY and CDR2 SMNVEV (reference sequence). The CDR3 runs 14 residues. Germline trimming cut 5 bases from V and 4 bases from J; bases unmatched to any gene: 5.

This clonotype has a count of ten or more. The chain joins TRBV12-3 or TRBV12-4 to TRBJ1-5; D not resolved. The CDR3 runs 14 residues. V lost 2 bases and J lost 6, with 11 bases in between. The CDR3 region is CASSLLPGTQPQHF. CDR3 in DNA: TGTGCCAGCAGTTTACTCCCGGGTACTCAGCCCCAGCATTTT.

This clonotype was seen only a few times. The chain carries TRBV4-1 and TRBJ2-5; TRBD2 matches 10 bases. The J segment lost 2 bases and the V segment lost 1 base, leaving 7 bases of the junction unmatched. The length of the CDR3 is 17 residues. Germline CDR1 reads MGHRA; CDR2 reads YSYEKL. In nucleotides, the CDR3 is TGCGCCAGCAGCCAAGTAATAGCACTAGCGGGACAAGAGACCCAGTACTTC. It specifies CASSQVIALAGQETQYF.

This clonotype was counted at least ten times. V and J are TRBV6-1 and TRBJ2-7; the match to TRBD2 covers 8 bases. The J segment lost 6 bases and the V segment lost 8 bases, leaving 6 bases of the junction unmatched. This CDR3 contains 12 residues. CDR1 MNHNS and CDR2 SASEGT come from the germline V gene. The CDR3 DNA follows: TGTGCCAGCTTTGAGCGGGAGATCGAGCAGTACTTC. Protein sequence: CASFEREIEQYF.

The chain employs TRBV6-1 and TRBJ2-7; tentatively, D is TRBD2 (6 bases). Germline V gene sequence: CDR1 MNHNS, CDR2 SASEGT. The CDR3 spans 14 residues. The germline V and J ends were trimmed by 0 bases and 4 bases, with 10 bases remaining between them. The CDR3 DNA is TGTGCCAGCAGTGAAGCCTCGCGGGGTTACGAGCAGTACTTC. It specifies CASSEASRGYEQYF.

This clonotype was counted ten times or more. The CDR3 is CASSPPSVGANVLTF. CDR3 DNA sequence: TGTGCCAGCAGCCCCCCATCTGTTGGGGCCAACGTCCTGACTTTC. The V gene is TRBV14, the J gene TRBJ2-6; D remains unclear. Trimming shortened V by 4 bases and J by 3 bases, and 10 bases separated the two germline ends. This CDR3 has 15 amino acids. The germline gives CDR1 SGHDN, CDR2 FVKESK.

This clonotype was seen ten or more times. As DNA, the CDR3 is TGCGCCAGCACCGCCAGCGTTACTGCAAACTATGGCTACACCTTC. Translation: CASTASVTANYGYTF. The chain uses TRBV4-1 and TRBJ1-2; D gene uncertain. Germline CDR1 and CDR2: MGHRA and YSYEKL. V was pared by 7 bases and J by 2 bases, with 17 bases between. This CDR3 region has 15 residues.

This clonotype has ten or more counts. The chain couples TRBV27 to TRBJ1-1; D is undetermined. The CDR3 runs 12 residues. Germline V gives CDR1 MNHEY, CDR2 SMNVEV (reference sequence). Trimming removed 6 bases at V and 12 bases at J, with 17 bases between. CDR3 DNA sequence: TGTGCCAGCAGCCGAGACGGCGGGCGGCCTTTCTTT. Translation gives CASSRDGGRPFF.

The sample holds many counts of this clonotype. An end of the junction differs from the germline gene, which may be a read error. The CDR3 reads CASSNSMETQYF. CDR3 nucleotides: TGTGCCAGCAGTAACTCCATGGAGACCCAGTACTTC. The V and J genes are TRBV6-2 or TRBV6-3 and TRBJ2-5; D unresolved. The CDR3 totals 12 residues. Germline V gives CDR1 MNHEY, CDR2 SVGEGT.

The rearrangement links TRBV11-2 to TRBJ2-5, with D perhaps given as TRBD1 or TRBD2 (5 bases each). This CDR3 comprises 16 residues. Germline V gene lookup returns CDR1 SGHAT and CDR2 FQNNGV. Deletions cut 4 bases from V and 1 base from J, with 16 bases between. CDR3 DNA sequence: TGTGCCAGCAGCTCACACAAATGGGGGAGCCAAGAGACCCAGTACTTC. Translation: CASSSHKWGSQETQYF.

This clonotype came up many times. The V call is TRBV6-1, the J call TRBJ1-1, with D possibly being TRBD1 (5 bases). Germline CDR1 reads MNHNS; CDR2 reads SASEGT. This CDR3 is 13 amino acids long. V lost 8 bases, J lost 1 base, and 11 bases lay in between. CDR3 protein: CASPGDGNTEAFF. CDR3 nucleotides: TGTGCCAGCCCTGGGGACGGGAACACTGAAGCTTTCTTT.

The chain links TRBV10-3 to TRBJ2-1; 7 bases fit TRBD2. J gave up 6 bases and V 6 bases, and 11 bases lay outside the gene matches. Germline values: CDR1 ENHRY, CDR2 SYGVKD. The CDR3 has 15 amino acids. The CDR3 protein is CAISVGPGEGNEQFF. CDR3 DNA sequence: TGTGCCATCAGCGTAGGACCTGGGGAGGGCAATGAGCAGTTCTTC.